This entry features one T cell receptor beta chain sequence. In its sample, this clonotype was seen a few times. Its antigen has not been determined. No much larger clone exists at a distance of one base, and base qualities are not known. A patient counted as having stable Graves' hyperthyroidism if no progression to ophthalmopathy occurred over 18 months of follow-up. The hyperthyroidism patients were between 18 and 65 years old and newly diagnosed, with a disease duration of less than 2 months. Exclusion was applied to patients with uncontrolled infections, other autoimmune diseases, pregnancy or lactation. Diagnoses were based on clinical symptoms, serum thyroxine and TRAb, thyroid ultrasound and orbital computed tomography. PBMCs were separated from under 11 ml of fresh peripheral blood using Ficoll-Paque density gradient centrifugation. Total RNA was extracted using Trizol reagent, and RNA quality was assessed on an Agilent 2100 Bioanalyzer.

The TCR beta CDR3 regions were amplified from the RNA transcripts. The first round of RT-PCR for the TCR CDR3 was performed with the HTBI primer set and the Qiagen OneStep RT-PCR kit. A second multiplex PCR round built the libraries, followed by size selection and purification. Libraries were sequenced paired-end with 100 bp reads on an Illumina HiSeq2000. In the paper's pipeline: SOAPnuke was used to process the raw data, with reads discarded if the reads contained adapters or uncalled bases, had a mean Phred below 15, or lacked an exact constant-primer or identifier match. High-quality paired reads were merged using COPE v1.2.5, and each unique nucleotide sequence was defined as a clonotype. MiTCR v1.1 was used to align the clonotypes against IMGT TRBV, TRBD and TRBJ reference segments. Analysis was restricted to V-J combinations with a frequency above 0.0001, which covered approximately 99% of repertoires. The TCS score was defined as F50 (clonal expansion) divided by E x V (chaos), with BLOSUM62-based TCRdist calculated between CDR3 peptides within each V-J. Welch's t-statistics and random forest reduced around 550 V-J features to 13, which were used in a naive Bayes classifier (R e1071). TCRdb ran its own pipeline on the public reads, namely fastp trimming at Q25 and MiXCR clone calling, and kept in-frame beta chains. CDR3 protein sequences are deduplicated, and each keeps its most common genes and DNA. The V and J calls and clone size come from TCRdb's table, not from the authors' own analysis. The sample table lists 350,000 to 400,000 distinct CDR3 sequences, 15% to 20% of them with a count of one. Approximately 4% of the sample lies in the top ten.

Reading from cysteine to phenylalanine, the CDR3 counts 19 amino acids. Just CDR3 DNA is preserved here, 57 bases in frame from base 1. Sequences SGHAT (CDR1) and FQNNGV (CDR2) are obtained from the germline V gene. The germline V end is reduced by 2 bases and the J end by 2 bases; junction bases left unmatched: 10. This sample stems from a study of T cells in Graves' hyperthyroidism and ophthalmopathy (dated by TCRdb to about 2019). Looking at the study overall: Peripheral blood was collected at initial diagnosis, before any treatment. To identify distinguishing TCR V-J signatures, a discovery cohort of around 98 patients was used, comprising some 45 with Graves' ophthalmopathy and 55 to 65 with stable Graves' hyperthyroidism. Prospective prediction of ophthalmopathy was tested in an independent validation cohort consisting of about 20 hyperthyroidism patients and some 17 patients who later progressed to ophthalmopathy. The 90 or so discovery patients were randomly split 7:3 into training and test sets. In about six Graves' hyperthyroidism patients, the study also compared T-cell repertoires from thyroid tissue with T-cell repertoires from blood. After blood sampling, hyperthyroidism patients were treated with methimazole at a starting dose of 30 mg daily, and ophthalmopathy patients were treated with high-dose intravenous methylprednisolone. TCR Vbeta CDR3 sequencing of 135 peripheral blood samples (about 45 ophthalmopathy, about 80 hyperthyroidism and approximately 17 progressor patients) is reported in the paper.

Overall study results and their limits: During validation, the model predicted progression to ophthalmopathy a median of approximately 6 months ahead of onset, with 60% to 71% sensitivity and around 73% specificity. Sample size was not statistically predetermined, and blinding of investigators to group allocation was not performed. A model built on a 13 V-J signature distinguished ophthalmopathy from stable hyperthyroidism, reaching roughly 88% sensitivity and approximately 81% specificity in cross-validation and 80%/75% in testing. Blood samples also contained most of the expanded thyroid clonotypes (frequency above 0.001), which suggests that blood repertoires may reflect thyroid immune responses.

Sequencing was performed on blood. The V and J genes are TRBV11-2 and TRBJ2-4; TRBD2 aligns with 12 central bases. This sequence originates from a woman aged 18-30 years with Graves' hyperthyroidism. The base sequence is TGTGCCAGCAGCTTATCTCTAGCGGGGGGGTCGCTCCCCAAAAACATTCAGTACTTC. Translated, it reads CASSLSLAGGSLPKNIQYF. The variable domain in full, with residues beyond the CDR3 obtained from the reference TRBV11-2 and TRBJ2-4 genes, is EAGVAQSPRYKIIEKRQSVAFWCNPISGHATLYWYQQILGQGPKLLIQFQNNGVVDDSQLPKDRFSAERLKGVDSTLKIQPAKLEDSAVYLCASSLSLAGGSLPKNIQYFGAGTRLSVL.